These 20 T cell receptor beta chains came from one sample sequenced in a study of blood T cell repertoires in COVID-19. The data were produced by immunoSEQ multiplex PCR, yet TCRdb's version contains in-frame clones alone and is incomplete. The sample has fewer than 250,000 clones; about four fifths are singletons. The source material was PBMCs or T cells enriched from blood (not recorded which). These receptor sequences come from a woman aged 40 to 50 who had been exposed to COVID-19.

This clone was detected only a few times. The gene calls are TRBV5-5 and TRBJ1-1; D is unresolved. CDR3 size: 16 residues. The germline V gene encodes CDR1 SGHKS and CDR2 YYEKEE (reference sequence). Trimming stripped 2 bases from V and 0 bases from J, with 14 bases between. In nucleotides, the CDR3 is TGTGCCAGCAGCTTTTTAAGCAGGCGGGTGAACACTGAAGCTTTCTTT. It translates to CASSFLSRRVNTEAFF. The full variable domain, its missing parts supplied by reference TRBV5-5 and TRBJ1-1, is DAGVTQSPTHLIKTRGQQVTLRCSPISGHKSVSWYQQVLGQGPQFIFQYYEKEERGRGNFPDRFSARQFPNYSSELNVNALLLGDSALYLCASSFLSRRVNTEAFFGQGTRLTVV.

CDR3 sequence reads: CASSPGGAKDQPQHF. The CDR3 nucleotides read TGTGCCAGCAGTCCCGGGGGGGCGAAGGATCAGCCCCAGCATTTT. The chain recombines TRBV28 with TRBJ1-5; tentative D call: TRBD1 (6 bases). The V gene lost 5 bases and the J gene lost 5 bases, with 16 bases spanning the gap. The CDR3 loop spans 15 amino acids. Per the germline V gene, CDR1 is MDHEN and CDR2 is SYDVKM. Variable domain in full (rest from reference TRBV28 and TRBJ1-5): DVKVTQSSRYLVKRTGEKVFLECVQDMDHENMFWYRQDPGLGLRLIYFSYDVKMKEKGDIPEGYSVSREKKERFSLILESASTNQTSMYLCASSPGGAKDQPQHFGDGTRLSIL.

The rearrangement uses TRBV2 and TRBJ2-7; 9 nucleotides match TRBD1. Germline V gene lookup returns CDR1 SNHLY and CDR2 FYNNEI. V lost 7 bases to trimming and J lost 1 base; unmatched junction nucleotides: 5. The CDR3 is 14 residues long. CDR3 DNA: TGTGCCAGCATCCGACAGGGGGTGTCCTACGAGCAGTACTTC. Its protein is CASIRQGVSYEQYF.

In this sample, this clone turned up once. V and J are TRBV19 and TRBJ2-4, with 8 bases fitting TRBD1. Germline V gives CDR1 LNHDA, CDR2 SQIVND (reference sequence). The CDR3 has 17 amino acids. V was pared by 2 bases and J by 1 base, with 7 bases of the junction left unmatched. CDR3 coding DNA: TGTGCCAGTAGTATATCTATCCAGGGGGCGGCCAAAAACATTCAGTACTTC. Protein product: CASSISIQGAAKNIQYF.

The chain has TRBV27 and TRBJ2-1; D might be TRBD2 (5 bases). The CDR3 loop spans 17 amino acids. The V gene lost 6 bases and the J gene lost 0 bases, with 18 bases spanning the gap. Germline CDR1 reads MNHEY; CDR2 reads SMNVEV (reference sequence). Here the CDR3 DNA reads TGTGCCAGCAGCCCGACCTCTAGCTCCCGCTCCTACAATGAGCAGTTCTTC. Translating it yields CASSPTSSSRSYNEQFF.

The chain carries TRBV19 and TRBJ1-5; D gene uncertain. Germline V CDR1 and CDR2: LNHDA, SQIVND (reference sequence). The CDR3 runs to 15 residues. With 3 bases removed from V and 0 bases from J, the gap between germline ends came to 9 bases. The CDR3 here is CASSMFEGSNQPQHF. In DNA form, the CDR3 reads TGTGCCAGTAGTATGTTTGAGGGTAGCAATCAGCCCCAGCATTTT.

Only one count was recorded for this clone. This rearrangement joins TRBV13 to TRBJ2-3, with a weak D call TRBD2 (6 bases). Trimming stripped 4 bases from V and 3 bases from J, with 14 bases between. Germline loops: CDR1 PRHDT, CDR2 FYEKMQ (reference sequence). This CDR3 is built from 15 residues. The CDR3 sequence: CASSSRLDGTDTQYF. The DNA of the CDR3 is TGTGCCAGCAGCTCTAGACTAGATGGGACAGATACGCAGTATTTT.

CDR3 loop: CASSVVSGEGANTGELFF. CDR3 bases: TGTGCCAGCAGCGTAGTTTCAGGGGAGGGAGCGAACACCGGGGAGCTGTTTTTT. This chain links TRBV9 with TRBJ2-2; a possible D gene is TRBD2 (7 bases). The CDR3 consists of 18 residues. Between the trimmed V and J ends, which lost 0 bases and 0 bases, there was a span of 15 bases. CDR1 SGDLS and CDR2 YYNGEE come from the germline V gene.

V gene TRBV28 combines with J gene TRBJ2-7; perhaps TRBD1 as D (6 bases). The ends were cut back, 6 bases at V and 1 base at J, with 16 bases in the middle. CDR1 MDHEN and CDR2 SYDVKM come from the germline V gene. This CDR3 has 15 residues. The chain's CDR3 is CASRPPGTRSYEQYF. CDR3 nucleotides: TGTGCCAGCAGACCTCCCGGGACACGTTCCTACGAGCAGTACTTC.

The CDR3 region is CASSETGTREGKLFF. The CDR3 coding sequence is TGTGCCAGCAGTGAAACGGGGACAAGGGAGGGAAAACTGTTTTTT. This rearrangement joins TRBV25-1 to TRBJ1-4, with D perhaps TRBD1 (6 bases). V lost 2 bases to trimming and J lost 10 bases, with 17 bases between them. The CDR3 is made up of 15 amino acids. The germline V gene encodes CDR1 MGHDK and CDR2 SYGVNS.

The V call is TRBV7-3, the J call TRBJ2-7, with a tentative D call TRBD2 (7 bases). This CDR3 spans 14 amino acids. V dropped 5 bases and J dropped 5 bases, with 16 bases sitting between them. The V gene's germline CDR1 is SGHTA and CDR2 FQGTGA. CDR3 nucleotides: TGTGCCAGCAGCCAGGCCGGGGGGCGGAACGAGCAGTACTTC. This gives the protein CASSQAGGRNEQYF.

The CDR3 sequence: CASRTGQPLYEQYF. The CDR3 DNA is TGTGCCAGCAGGACGGGACAGCCTCTATACGAGCAGTACTTC. The chain links TRBV6-5 to TRBJ2-7; TRBD1 matches at 7 bases. V lost 6 bases, J lost 4 bases, and 9 bases stayed unmatched. The V gene's germline CDR1 is MNHEY and CDR2 SVGAGI. The CDR3 has 14 residues.

The chain links TRBV2 to TRBJ1-5; no reliable D call. Trimming stripped 1 base from V and 3 bases from J, with 7 bases between. CDR1 and CDR2 from the germline V gene are SNHLY and FYNNEI. The CDR3 extends over 14 amino acids. CDR3 protein: CASSEGAANQPQHF. The CDR3 DNA reads TGTGCCAGCAGTGAAGGGGCAGCCAATCAGCCCCAGCATTTT.

The chain carries TRBV5-1 and TRBJ1-1, with D unclear. The CDR3 covers 13 residues. Trimming pared 1 base from V and 0 bases from J, leaving 4 bases between. Germline lookup yields CDR1 SGHRS and CDR2 YFSETQ. CDR3 DNA: TGCGCCAGCAGCTTGCTTTTGAACACTGAAGCTTTCTTT. Protein sequence: CASSLLLNTEAFF.

This clone was detected only a few times. This chain connects TRBV28 to TRBJ1-5, with TRBD1 matching 7 bases. V lost 5 bases and J lost 1; bases outside the gene matches: 8. The CDR3 has 16 amino acids. Germline CDR1 reads MDHEN; CDR2 reads SYDVKM. CDR3 sequence reads: CASSRYRGISNQPQHF. CDR3 bases: TGTGCCAGCAGTCGGTACAGGGGAATAAGCAATCAGCCCCAGCATTTT.

The rearrangement links TRBV7-2 to TRBJ2-7, with D perhaps TRBD2 (5 bases). Germline loops: CDR1 SGHTA, CDR2 FQGNSA. V was pared by 0 bases and J by 4 bases, with 13 bases between. This CDR3 is built from 15 residues. Here the CDR3 reads CASSLARGPLYEQYF. CDR3 nucleotides: TGTGCCAGCAGCTTAGCGCGAGGGCCTTTATACGAGCAGTACTTC.

In this sample, this clone turned up a few times. The V call is TRBV6-5, the J call TRBJ1-2, with D perhaps TRBD1 (5 bases). Germline V gives CDR1 MNHEY, CDR2 SVGAGI. V was cut by 10 bases and J by 5 bases, with 14 bases left in between. The CDR3 contains 12 residues. The CDR3 loop is CATVEGTYGYTF. The CDR3 nucleotides read TGTGCCACCGTCGAAGGGACTTATGGCTACACCTTC.

The V call is TRBV11-1, the J call TRBJ2-5, with a weak D call TRBD1 (5 bases). Per the germline V gene, CDR1 is SGHAT and CDR2 is FQDESV (reference sequence). Trimming cost V 5 bases and J 5 bases, with 18 bases left between them. This CDR3 region has 15 residues. The CDR3 protein is CASSPPGHQRETQYF. CDR3 DNA: TGTGCCAGCAGCCCCCCCGGACATCAACGCGAGACCCAGTACTTC.

This chain joins TRBV4-3 and TRBJ2-3, with 10 bases fitting TRBD2. V was pared by 1 base and J by 6 bases, with 7 bases of the junction left unmatched. The CDR3 loop spans 16 amino acids. CDR1 and CDR2 (germline): LGHNA, YSLEER. The CDR3, as DNA: TGCGCCAGCAGCCAAGGGTGGACTAGCGGCCCCGATACGCAGTATTTT. Translated: CASSQGWTSGPDTQYF.

This clone has just one count. V is TRBV5-1 and J is TRBJ2-7, with TRBD1 matching over 12 bases. The CDR3 runs to 16 residues. Per the germline V gene, CDR1 is SGHRS and CDR2 is YFSETQ. J lost 3 bases, V lost 4 bases, and 8 bases had no gene match. The CDR3 loop is CASSLTGTGGFYEQYF. DNA for the CDR3: TGCGCCAGCAGCCTCACCGGGACAGGGGGCTTCTACGAGCAGTACTTC.